This entry describes one T cell receptor (beta chain). Its antigen is still unknown. Using its own MiXCR run on the RACE reads, TCRdb lists one record per CDR3 protein. Among about 110,000 distinct CDR3 sequences listed, 9.2% were seen once. The sample belongs to a study of human T cells and chemical hapten exposure. At the level of the study: Investigators sensitized about 2 cm by about 2 cm of upper inner arm skin with 2% DPC.

V was shortened by 1 base and J by 7 bases, with 14 bases between the two germline ends. Germline V gene sequence: CDR1 LGHDT, CDR2 YNNKEL (reference sequence). This CDR3 has 15 amino acids. Time point denoted: patch test 2, 6 weeks after DPC sensitization. The treatment: therapeutic diphenylcyclopropenone sensitization with weekly scalp DPC. Donors, patients with alopecia ranging from 18 to 70 years old and judged suitable for DPC, provided samples. General observations from the study: TCRs exceeding 1 in 1000 frequency stayed unchanged with DPC sensitization.

The sequencing here drew on whole blood, taken in connection with sensitization to the hapten diphenylcyclopropenone (DPC). This chain uses TRBV3-1 with TRBJ1-5, with D possibly TRBD1 on 6 matching bases. This TCR derives from a woman aged 40 to 50 with alopecia areata. Some clones in this sample may be carry-over from other donors' samples. CDR3 coding DNA: TGTGCCAGCAGCCAAGGGGTAGGGGGGAACCAGCCCCAGCATTTT. Translated, it gives CASSQGVGGNQPQHF. The whole variable domain, filled in from reference TRBV3-1 and TRBJ1-5, reads DTAVSQTPKYLVTQMGNDKSIKCEQNLGHDTMYWYKQDSKKFLKIMFSYNNKELIINETVPNRFSPKSPDKAHLNLHINSLELGDSAVYFCASSQGVGGNQPQHFGDGTRLSIL.